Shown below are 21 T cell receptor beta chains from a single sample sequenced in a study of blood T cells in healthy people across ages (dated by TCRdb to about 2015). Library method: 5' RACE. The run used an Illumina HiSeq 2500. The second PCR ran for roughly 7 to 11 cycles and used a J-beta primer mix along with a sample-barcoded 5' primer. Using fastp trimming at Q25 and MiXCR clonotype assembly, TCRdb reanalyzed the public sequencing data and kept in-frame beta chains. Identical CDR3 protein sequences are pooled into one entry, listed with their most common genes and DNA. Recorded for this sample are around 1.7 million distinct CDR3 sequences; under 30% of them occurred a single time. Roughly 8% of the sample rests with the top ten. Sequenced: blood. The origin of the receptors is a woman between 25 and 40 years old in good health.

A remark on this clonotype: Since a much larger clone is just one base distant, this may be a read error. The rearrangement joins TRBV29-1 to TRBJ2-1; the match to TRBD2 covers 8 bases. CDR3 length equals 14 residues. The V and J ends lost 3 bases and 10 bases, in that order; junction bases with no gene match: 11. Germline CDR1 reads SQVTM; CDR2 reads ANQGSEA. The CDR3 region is CSVEYSGTSYEQFF. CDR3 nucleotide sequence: TGCAGCGTTGAGTATAGCGGGACATCCTACGAGCAGTTCTTC.

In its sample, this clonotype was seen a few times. The CDR3 here is CSVGGGDTGEQYF. The CDR3 DNA follows: TGCAGCGTTGGCGGAGGAGATACTGGGGAGCAGTACTTC. The chain joins TRBV29-1 to TRBJ2-7, with D possibly matching TRBD2 (5 bases). Per germline, CDR1 SQVTM and CDR2 ANQGSEA. This CDR3 region has 13 residues. Trimming cost V 4 bases and J 7 bases, with 17 bases left between them.

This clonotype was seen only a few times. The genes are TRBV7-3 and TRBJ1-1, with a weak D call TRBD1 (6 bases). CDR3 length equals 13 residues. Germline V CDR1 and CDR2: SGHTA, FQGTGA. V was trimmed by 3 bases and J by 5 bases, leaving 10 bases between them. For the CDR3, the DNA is TGTGCCAGCAGCTTTTCGGACAGAACTGAAGCTTTCTTT. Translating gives CASSFSDRTEAFF.

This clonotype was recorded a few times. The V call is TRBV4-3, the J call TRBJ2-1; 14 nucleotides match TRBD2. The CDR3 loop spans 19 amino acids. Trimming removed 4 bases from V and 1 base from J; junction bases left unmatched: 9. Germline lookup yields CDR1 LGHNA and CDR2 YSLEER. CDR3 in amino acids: CASSPGLAGGPTSYNEQFF. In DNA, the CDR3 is TGCGCCAGCAGCCCTGGACTAGCGGGAGGACCAACTTCCTACAATGAGCAGTTCTTC.

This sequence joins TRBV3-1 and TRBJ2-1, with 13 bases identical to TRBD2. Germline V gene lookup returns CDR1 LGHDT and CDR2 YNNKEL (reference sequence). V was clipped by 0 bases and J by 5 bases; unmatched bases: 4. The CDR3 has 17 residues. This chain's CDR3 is CASSQDRGTSGNNEQFF. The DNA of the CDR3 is TGTGCCAGCAGCCAAGATCGCGGGACTAGCGGGAACAATGAGCAGTTCTTC.

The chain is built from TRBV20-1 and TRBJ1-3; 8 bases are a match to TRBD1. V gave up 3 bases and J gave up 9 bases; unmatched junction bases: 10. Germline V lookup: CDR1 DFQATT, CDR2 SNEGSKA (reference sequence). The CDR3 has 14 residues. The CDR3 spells CSASATGARSTIYF. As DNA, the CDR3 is TGCAGTGCTAGTGCGACAGGGGCAAGAAGCACCATATATTTT.

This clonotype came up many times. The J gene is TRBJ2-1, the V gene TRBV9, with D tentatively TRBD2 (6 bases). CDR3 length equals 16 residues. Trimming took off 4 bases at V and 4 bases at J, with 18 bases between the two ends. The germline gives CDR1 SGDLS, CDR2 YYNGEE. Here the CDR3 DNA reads TGTGCCAGCAGCCCTTTACCGGGACTGATGTACAATGAGCAGTTCTTC. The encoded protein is CASSPLPGLMYNEQFF.

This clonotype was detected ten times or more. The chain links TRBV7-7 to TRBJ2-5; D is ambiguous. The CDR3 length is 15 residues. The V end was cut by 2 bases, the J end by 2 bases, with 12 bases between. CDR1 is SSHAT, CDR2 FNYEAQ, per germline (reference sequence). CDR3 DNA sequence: TGTGCCAGCAGCTTAATTAGTACAGCTCAAGAGACCCAGTACTTC. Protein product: CASSLISTAQETQYF.

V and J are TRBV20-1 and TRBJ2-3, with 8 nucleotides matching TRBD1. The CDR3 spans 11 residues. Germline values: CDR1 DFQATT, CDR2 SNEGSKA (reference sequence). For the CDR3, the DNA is TGCAGGACAGGGGCGTGGGATACGCAGTATTTT. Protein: CRTGAWDTQYF.

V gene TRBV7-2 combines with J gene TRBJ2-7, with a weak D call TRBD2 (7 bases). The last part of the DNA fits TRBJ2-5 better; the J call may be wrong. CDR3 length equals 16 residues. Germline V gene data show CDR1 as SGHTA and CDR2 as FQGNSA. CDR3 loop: CASSLALGRGKETQYF. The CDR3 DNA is TGTGCCAGCAGCTTAGCGCTTGGGAGGGGGAAAGAGACCCAGTACTTC.

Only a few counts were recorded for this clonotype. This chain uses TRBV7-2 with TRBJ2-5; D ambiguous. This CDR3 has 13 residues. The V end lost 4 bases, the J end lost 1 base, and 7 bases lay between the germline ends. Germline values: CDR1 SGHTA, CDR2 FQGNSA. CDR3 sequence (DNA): TGTGCCAGCAGCTCCGTCATCCAAGAGACCCAGTACTTC. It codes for CASSSVIQETQYF. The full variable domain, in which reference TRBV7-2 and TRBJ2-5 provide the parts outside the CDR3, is GAGVSQSPSNKVTEKGKDVELRCDPISGHTALYWYRQSLGQGLEFLIYFQGNSAPDKSGLPSDRFSAERTGGSVSTLTIQRTQQEDSAVYLCASSSVIQETQYFGPGTRLLVL.

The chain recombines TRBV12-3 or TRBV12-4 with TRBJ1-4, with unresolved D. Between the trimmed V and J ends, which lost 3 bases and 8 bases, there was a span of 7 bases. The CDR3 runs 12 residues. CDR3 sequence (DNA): TGTGCCAGCAGTTTTAACAAAGAAAAACTGTTTTTT. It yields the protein CASSFNKEKLFF.

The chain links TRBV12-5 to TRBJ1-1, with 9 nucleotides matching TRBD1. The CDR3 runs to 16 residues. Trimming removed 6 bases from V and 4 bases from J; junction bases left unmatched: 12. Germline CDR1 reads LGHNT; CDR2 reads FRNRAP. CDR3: CASGGPGQGQGTEAFF. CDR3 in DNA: TGTGCTAGTGGGGGGCCGGGACAGGGACAAGGCACTGAAGCTTTCTTT.

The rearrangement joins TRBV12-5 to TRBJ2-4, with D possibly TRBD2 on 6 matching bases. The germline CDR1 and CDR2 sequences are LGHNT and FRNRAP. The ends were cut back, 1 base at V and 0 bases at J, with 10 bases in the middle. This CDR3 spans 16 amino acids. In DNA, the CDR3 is TGTGCTAGTGGTTTGGCCGGGACTTTAGCCAAAAACATTCAGTACTTC. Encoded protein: CASGLAGTLAKNIQYF.

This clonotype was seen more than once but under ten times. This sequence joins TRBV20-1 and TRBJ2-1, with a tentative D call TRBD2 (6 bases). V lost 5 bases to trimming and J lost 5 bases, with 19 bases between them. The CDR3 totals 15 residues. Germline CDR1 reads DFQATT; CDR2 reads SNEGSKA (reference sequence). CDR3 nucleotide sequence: TGCAGTGCTCCACCAGGGCGGGGCTCGGACAATGAGCAGTTCTTC. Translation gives CSAPPGRGSDNEQFF.

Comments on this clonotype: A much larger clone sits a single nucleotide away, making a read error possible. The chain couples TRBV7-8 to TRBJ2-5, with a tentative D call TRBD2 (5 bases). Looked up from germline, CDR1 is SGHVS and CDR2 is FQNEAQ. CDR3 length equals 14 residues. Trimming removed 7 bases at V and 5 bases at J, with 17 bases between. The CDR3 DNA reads TGTGCCAGCACCTCGAGAGTGGGAGTCGAGACCCAGTACTTC. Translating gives CASTSRVGVETQYF.

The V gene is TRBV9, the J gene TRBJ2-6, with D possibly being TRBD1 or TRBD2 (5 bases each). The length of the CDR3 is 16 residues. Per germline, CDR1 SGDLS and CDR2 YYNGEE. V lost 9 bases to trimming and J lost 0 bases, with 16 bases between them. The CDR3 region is CATTGALNSGANVLTF. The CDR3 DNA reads TGTGCCACCACCGGGGCGCTAAACTCTGGGGCCAACGTCCTGACTTTC.

The DNA of the CDR3 is TGCAGTGCTAGTTTTCGGGTCGGTAGCGAGAGTATGGATACGCAGTATTTT. It is translated as CSASFRVGSESMDTQYF. The chain is built from TRBV20-1 and TRBJ2-3; a weak D match, TRBD2 (5 bases). The germline CDR1 and CDR2 sequences are DFQATT and SNEGSKA (reference sequence). The V end lost 3 bases, the J end lost 6 bases, and 25 bases lay between the germline ends. This CDR3 spans 17 amino acids.

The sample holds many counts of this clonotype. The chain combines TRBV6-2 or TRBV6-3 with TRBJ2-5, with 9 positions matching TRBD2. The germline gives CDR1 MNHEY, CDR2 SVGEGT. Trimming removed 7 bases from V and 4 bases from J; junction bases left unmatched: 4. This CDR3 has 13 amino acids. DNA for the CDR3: TGTGCCAGCAAGGCTAGCGGGACAGAGACCCAGTACTTC. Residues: CASKASGTETQYF.

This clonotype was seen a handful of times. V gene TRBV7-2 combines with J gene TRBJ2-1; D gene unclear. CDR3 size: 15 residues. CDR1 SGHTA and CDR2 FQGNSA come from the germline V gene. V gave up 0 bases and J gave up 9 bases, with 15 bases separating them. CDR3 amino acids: CASSLAEFSTAEQFF. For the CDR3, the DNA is TGTGCCAGCAGCTTAGCAGAATTTAGTACTGCTGAGCAGTTCTTC.

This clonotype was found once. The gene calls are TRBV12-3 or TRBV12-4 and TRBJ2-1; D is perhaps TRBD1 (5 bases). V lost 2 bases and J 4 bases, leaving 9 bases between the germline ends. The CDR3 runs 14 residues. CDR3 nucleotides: TGTGCCAGCAGTTTACCCCAGGGATACAATGAGCAGTTCTTC. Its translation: CASSLPQGYNEQFF.